Listed here are 23 T cell receptor beta chains from one sample, sequenced in a study of blood T cell repertoires in COVID-19. TCRdb keeps only in-frame clones here, not all; method: immunoSEQ multiplex PCR. The table includes fewer than 70,000 clones, roughly 80% detected once. The sample was peripheral blood. Receptors originate from a man in his 60s with acute or convalescent COVID-19.

V and J are TRBV12-3 or TRBV12-4 and TRBJ1-1; no firm D call. The V gene lost 6 bases and the J gene lost 7 bases, with 12 bases spanning the gap. The CDR3 is made up of 12 amino acids. The CDR3 DNA reads TGTGCCAGCAGCGGGATCGGGGTTGAAGCTTTCTTT. It is translated as CASSGIGVEAFF.

The chain links TRBV29-1 to TRBJ1-2; 7 positions agree with TRBD1. The CDR3 is 15 amino acids. Germline CDR1 is SQVTM and CDR2 is ANQGSEA. Losses at the gene ends were 2 bases for V and 2 bases for J; bases not matched to a gene: 8. The CDR3: CSVEFSRQGNYGYTF. The DNA for the CDR3 is TGCAGCGTTGAATTTTCGAGACAGGGAAACTATGGCTACACCTTC. Full variable domain (rest looked up from reference TRBV29-1 and TRBJ1-2): SAVISQKPSRDICQRGTSLTIQCQVDSQVTMMFWYRQQPGQSLTLIATANQGSEATYESGFVIDKFPISRPNLTFSTLTVSNMSPEDSSIYLCSVEFSRQGNYGYTFGSGTRLTVV.

The chain joins TRBV5-6 to TRBJ2-5, with 14 bases identical to TRBD2. Trimming at V came to 0 bases and at J to 7 bases, leaving 5 bases not matched to a gene. In germline, CDR1 is SGHDT, CDR2 YYEEEE. The CDR3 sequence is 16 residues long. The CDR3 region is CASSLAGTSGGGTQYF. CDR3 bases: TGTGCCAGCAGCTTGGCCGGGACTAGCGGGGGTGGGACCCAGTACTTC.

V is TRBV12-3 or TRBV12-4 and J is TRBJ1-4; the D gene is possibly TRBD1 (5 bases). V lost 6 bases and J lost 11, with 13 bases in between. This CDR3 contains 12 residues. This CDR3 reads CASRALRGKLFF. CDR3 nucleotide sequence: TGTGCCAGCAGAGCCCTCCGGGGGAAACTGTTTTTT.

The CDR3 nucleotides are TGTGCCAGCAGTGAACAGGGGAGGGACACTGAAGCTTTCTTT. Its translation: CASSEQGRDTEAFF. The V and J genes are TRBV2 and TRBJ1-1; D may be TRBD1 (6 bases). The CDR3 spans 14 residues. With 2 bases removed from V and 3 bases from J, the gap between germline ends came to 10 bases. Germline V lookup: CDR1 SNHLY, CDR2 FYNNEI.

This chain links TRBV19 with TRBJ1-5; no clear D. CDR1 is LNHDA, CDR2 SQIVND, per germline (reference sequence). The CDR3 runs to 16 residues. V lost 4 bases, J lost 0 bases, and 13 bases lay in between. CDR3 nucleotide sequence: TGTGCCAGTAGTAACTCCAGAGGTATTAGCAATCAGCCCCAGCATTTT. This sequence encodes CASSNSRGISNQPQHF.

CDR3: CASRGLAGAYNEQFF. CDR3 coding DNA: TGTGCCAGCAGAGGGCTAGCGGGGGCCTACAATGAGCAGTTCTTC. The chain has TRBV7-6 and TRBJ2-1, with TRBD2 identical over 10 bases. There are 15 residues in the CDR3. Germline CDR1 is SGHVS and CDR2 is FNYEAQ. Germline trimming cut 6 bases from V and 2 bases from J; bases unmatched to any gene: 4.

The table lists this clone with a few counts. The chain couples TRBV7-9 to TRBJ2-7, with TRBD1 identical over 7 bases. The CDR3 consists of 16 residues. Germline V CDR1 and CDR2: SEHNR, FQNEAQ (reference sequence). Trimming at V came to 4 bases and at J to 0 bases, leaving 9 bases not matched to a gene. The CDR3 nucleotides are TGTGCCAGCAGCTCCGGGACAGTCCCCCTCTCCTACGAGCAGTACTTC. Its translation: CASSSGTVPLSYEQYF.

The V call is TRBV5-1, the J call TRBJ1-1; 8 nucleotides line up with TRBD1. J lost 0 bases, V lost 3 bases, and 7 bases had no gene match. The germline CDR1 and CDR2 sequences are SGHRS and YFSETQ. The CDR3 is 16 residues long. The CDR3 reads CASSSTGGSMNTEAFF. The CDR3 DNA follows: TGCGCCAGCAGCTCTACAGGGGGATCGATGAACACTGAAGCTTTCTTT.

The V gene is TRBV28, the J gene TRBJ1-5, with 11 bases aligning to TRBD1. The germline V gene has CDR1 MDHEN and CDR2 SYDVKM. CDR3 size: 15 residues. Unmatched junction bases numbered 6, after V lost 5 bases and J lost 6 bases. The CDR3 nucleotides are TGTGCCAGCAGTATTGGGACAGGGGGGACTCAGCCCCAGCATTTT. Translating gives CASSIGTGGTQPQHF.

The chain has TRBV5-1 and TRBJ1-1; D is unclear. This CDR3 contains 15 residues. Trimming removed 4 bases at V and 1 base at J, with 14 bases between. Germline CDR1 reads SGHRS; CDR2 reads YFSETQ. CDR3 sequence reads: CASSVRPGGNTEAFF. CDR3 in DNA: TGCGCCAGCAGCGTCCGGCCGGGAGGGAACACTGAAGCTTTCTTT.

This sequence joins TRBV7-2 and TRBJ2-7; D possibly corresponds to TRBD2 (6 bases). CDR3 length equals 16 residues. Between the trimmed V and J ends, which lost 1 base and 0 bases, there was a span of 13 bases. Germline CDR1 reads SGHTA; CDR2 reads FQGNSA. In nucleotides, the CDR3 is TGTGCCAGCAGCTTAGGCCGGGGGTCTCTCTCCTACGAGCAGTACTTC. Protein: CASSLGRGSLSYEQYF. The full variable domain, with the rest looked up from reference TRBV7-2 and TRBJ2-7, is GAGVSQSPSNKVTEKGKDVELRCDPISGHTALYWYRQSLGQGLEFLIYFQGNSAPDKSGLPSDRFSAERTGGSVSTLTIQRTQQEDSAVYLCASSLGRGSLSYEQYFGPGTRLTVT.

The gene calls are TRBV19 and TRBJ1-1; the D gene is possibly TRBD1 (6 bases). The V and J ends lost 6 bases and 4 bases respectively, with 18 bases between them. This CDR3 has 15 residues. Germline lookup yields CDR1 LNHDA and CDR2 SQIVND (reference sequence). Written as DNA, the CDR3 is TGTGCCAGTAGACCGTCCTCTGGGACATCCACTGAAGCTTTCTTT. Translating gives CASRPSSGTSTEAFF.

In nucleotides, the CDR3 is TGTGCCAGCAGTTACCGGGGGGGCGTGGCAGATACGCAGTATTTT. Its translation: CASSYRGGVADTQYF. The chain joins TRBV6-5 to TRBJ2-3, with TRBD2 identical over 8 bases. Trimming took 2 bases from V and 4 from J; bases not matched to a gene: 5. The CDR3 length is 15 residues. Germline V gene sequence: CDR1 MNHEY, CDR2 SVGAGI.

The chain joins TRBV13 to TRBJ1-1, with TRBD1 identical over 8 bases. V was pared by 2 bases and J by 3 bases, with 14 bases of the junction left unmatched. The CDR3 runs to 18 residues. CDR1 PRHDT and CDR2 FYEKMQ come from the germline V gene (reference sequence). Here the CDR3 DNA reads TGTGCCAGCAGCTTATCCCCCGGACTCGGACAGGGCTACACTGAAGCTTTCTTT. Protein product: CASSLSPGLGQGYTEAFF.

The chain uses TRBV5-1 and TRBJ2-3; the match to TRBD2 covers 13 bases. Germline CDR1 is SGHRS and CDR2 is YFSETQ. J lost 6 bases, V lost 1 base, and 5 bases had no gene match. The CDR3 runs 16 residues. CDR3 DNA sequence: TGCGCCAGCAGCTTGACTAGCGGGGGGGCCAAGGATACGCAGTATTTT. Encoded protein: CASSLTSGGAKDTQYF.

The rearrangement links TRBV2 to TRBJ1-5; 9 positions agree with TRBD1. CDR3 length: 14 residues. Germline assignment: CDR1 SNHLY and CDR2 FYNNEI. Trimming took 6 bases from V and 7 from J; bases not matched to a gene: 7. CDR3 sequence (DNA): TGTGCCAGCAGCCTCACAGGGGGCGGACAGCCCCAGCATTTT. Its translation: CASSLTGGGQPQHF.

The V call is TRBV5-4, the J call TRBJ1-1, with D possibly matching TRBD1 (5 bases). V was clipped by 0 bases and J by 1 base, with 13 bases between them. Germline CDR1 SGHNT, CDR2 YYREEE (reference sequence). The CDR3 is 16 amino acids. DNA for the CDR3: TGTGCCAGCAGCTTGGGGCCCCCGACAGAGAACACTGAAGCTTTCTTT. Translation gives CASSLGPPTENTEAFF. Complete variable domain (other parts from reference TRBV5-4 and TRBJ1-1): ETGVTQSPTHLIKTRGQQVTLRCSSQSGHNTVSWYQQALGQGPQFIFQYYREEENGRGNFPPRFSGLQFPNYSSELNVNALELDDSALYLCASSLGPPTENTEAFFGQGTRLTVV.

This chain connects TRBV5-1 to TRBJ2-5, with D hard to call. The CDR3 has 13 residues. Trimming took off 4 bases at V and 5 bases at J, with 12 bases between the two ends. Germline lookup yields CDR1 SGHRS and CDR2 YFSETQ. CDR3 nucleotides: TGCGCCAGCAGCCCCCAGGTGGATGAGACCCAGTACTTC. It specifies CASSPQVDETQYF. The full variable domain, rest sourced from reference TRBV5-1 and TRBJ2-5, is KAGVTQTPRYLIKTRGQQVTLSCSPISGHRSVSWYQQTPGQGLQFLFEYFSETQRNKGNFPGRFSGRQFSNSRSEMNVSTLELGDSALYLCASSPQVDETQYFGPGTRLLVL.

V and J are TRBV5-1 and TRBJ2-5; 11 bases fit TRBD1. V dropped 3 bases and J dropped 5; count of bases not matched to a gene: 6. The CDR3 runs to 15 residues. Per germline, CDR1 SGHRS and CDR2 YFSETQ. The CDR3 sequence: CASSSGTGGRETQYF. As DNA, the CDR3 is TGCGCCAGCAGCTCCGGGACAGGGGGTCGGGAGACCCAGTACTTC.

The chain carries TRBV6-1 and TRBJ1-2; 12 bases agree with TRBD1. The CDR3 totals 15 residues. V trimming: 3 bases; J trimming: 7 bases; junction bases outside the gene matches: 6. Germline CDR1 and CDR2: MNHNS and SASEGT. CDR3 region: CASSDAGTGGGGYTF. The CDR3 DNA sequence: TGTGCCAGCAGTGATGCCGGGACAGGGGGCGGTGGCTACACCTTC.

The chain combines TRBV5-1 with TRBJ2-1, with TRBD1 matching 7 bases. The V gene end was trimmed by 2 bases and the J gene end by 7 bases; junction bases not matched to a gene: 9. In germline, CDR1 is SGHRS, CDR2 YFSETQ. The CDR3 extends over 15 amino acids. The CDR3, as DNA: TGCGCCAGCAGCTTTTACCGGCAGGGGGAGAATGAGCAGTTCTTC. Protein: CASSFYRQGENEQFF.

J is TRBJ1-4 and V is TRBV4-1, with D unresolved. CDR1 MGHRA and CDR2 YSYEKL come from the germline V gene. This CDR3 region has 15 residues. Trimming stripped 0 bases from V and 8 bases from J, with 13 bases between. This CDR3 is CASSQEGLFAEKLFF. CDR3 DNA sequence: TGCGCCAGCAGCCAAGAAGGACTTTTCGCGGAAAAACTGTTTTTT.